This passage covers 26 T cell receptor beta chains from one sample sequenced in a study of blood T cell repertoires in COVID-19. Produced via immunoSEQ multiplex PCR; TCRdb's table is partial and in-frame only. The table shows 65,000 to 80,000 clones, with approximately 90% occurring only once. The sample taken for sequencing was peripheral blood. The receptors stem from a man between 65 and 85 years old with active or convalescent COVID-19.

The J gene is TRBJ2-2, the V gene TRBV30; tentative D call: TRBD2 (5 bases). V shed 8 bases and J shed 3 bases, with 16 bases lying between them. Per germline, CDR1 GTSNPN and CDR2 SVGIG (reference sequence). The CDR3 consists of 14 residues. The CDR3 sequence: CARRGKVDTGELFF. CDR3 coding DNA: TGTGCCCGACGAGGGAAAGTGGACACCGGGGAGCTGTTTTTT.

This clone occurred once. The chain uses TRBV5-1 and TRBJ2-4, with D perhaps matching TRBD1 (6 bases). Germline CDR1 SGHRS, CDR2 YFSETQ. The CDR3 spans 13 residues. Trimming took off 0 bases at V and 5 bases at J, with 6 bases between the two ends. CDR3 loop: CASSLDRENIQYF. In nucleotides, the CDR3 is TGCGCCAGCAGCTTGGACAGGGAAAACATTCAGTACTTC.

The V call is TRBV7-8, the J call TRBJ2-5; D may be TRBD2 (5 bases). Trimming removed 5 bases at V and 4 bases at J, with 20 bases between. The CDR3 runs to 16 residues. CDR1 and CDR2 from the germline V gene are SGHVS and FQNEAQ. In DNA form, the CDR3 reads TGTGCCAGCAGCCCCACTATGGCAGCGGTATTAGAGACCCAGTACTTC. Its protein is CASSPTMAAVLETQYF.

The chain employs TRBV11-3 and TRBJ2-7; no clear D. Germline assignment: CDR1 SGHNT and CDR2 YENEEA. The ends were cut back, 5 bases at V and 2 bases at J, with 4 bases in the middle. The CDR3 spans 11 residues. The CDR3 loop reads CASSETYEQYF. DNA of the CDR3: TGTGCCAGCAGCGAGACCTACGAGCAGTACTTC.

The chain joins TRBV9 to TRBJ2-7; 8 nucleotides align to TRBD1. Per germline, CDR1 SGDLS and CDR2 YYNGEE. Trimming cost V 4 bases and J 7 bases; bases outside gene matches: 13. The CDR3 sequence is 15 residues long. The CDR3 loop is CASSSHSDRATEQYF. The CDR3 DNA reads TGTGCCAGCAGCTCCCACTCGGACAGGGCAACTGAGCAGTACTTC.

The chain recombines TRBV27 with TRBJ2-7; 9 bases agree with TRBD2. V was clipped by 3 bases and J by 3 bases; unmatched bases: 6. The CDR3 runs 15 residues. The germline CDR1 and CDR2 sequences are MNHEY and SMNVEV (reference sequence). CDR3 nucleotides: TGTGCCAGCAGTTTTAGGCTAGCGGGGTACTACGAGCAGTACTTC. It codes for CASSFRLAGYYEQYF.

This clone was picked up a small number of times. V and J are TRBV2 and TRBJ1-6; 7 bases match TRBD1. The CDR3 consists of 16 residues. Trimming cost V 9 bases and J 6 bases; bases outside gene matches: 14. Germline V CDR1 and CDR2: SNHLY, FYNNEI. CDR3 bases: TGTGCCAGTCTCCGGGACAGCTCAGTCAGTAATTCACCCCTCCACTTT. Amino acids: CASLRDSSVSNSPLHF. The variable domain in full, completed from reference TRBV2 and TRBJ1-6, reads EPEVTQTPSHQVTQMGQEVILRCVPISNHLYFYWYRQILGQKVEFLVSFYNNEISEKSEIFDDQFSVERPDGSNFTLKIRSTKLEDSAMYFCASLRDSSVSNSPLHFGNGTRLTVT.

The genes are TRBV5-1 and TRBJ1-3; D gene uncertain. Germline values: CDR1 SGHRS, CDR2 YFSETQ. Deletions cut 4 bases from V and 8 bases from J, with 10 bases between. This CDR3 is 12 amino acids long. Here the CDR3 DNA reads TGCGCCAGCAGCGGCAGCGGCCACACCATATATTTT. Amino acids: CASSGSGHTIYF.

CDR3 coding DNA: TGTGCCAGCAGTTCCCTCAGGGATCGGACCTACGAGCAGTACTTC. Its protein product is CASSSLRDRTYEQYF. V usage is TRBV28 and J usage is TRBJ2-7, with D tentatively TRBD1 (5 bases). Germline V gene data show CDR1 as MDHEN and CDR2 as SYDVKM. V was cut by 4 bases and J by 2 bases, with 15 bases left in between. CDR3 length equals 15 residues. Supplemented by reference TRBV28 and TRBJ2-7, the full variable domain reads DVKVTQSSRYLVKRTGEKVFLECVQDMDHENMFWYRQDPGLGLRLIYFSYDVKMKEKGDIPEGYSVSREKKERFSLILESASTNQTSMYLCASSSLRDRTYEQYFGPGTRLTVT.

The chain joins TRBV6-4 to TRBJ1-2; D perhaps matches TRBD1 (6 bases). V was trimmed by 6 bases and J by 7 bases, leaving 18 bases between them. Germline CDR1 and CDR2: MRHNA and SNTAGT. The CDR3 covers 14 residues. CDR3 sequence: CASSEQGSSGGYTF. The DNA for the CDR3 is TGTGCCAGCAGCGAACAGGGATCCTCCGGTGGCTACACCTTC.

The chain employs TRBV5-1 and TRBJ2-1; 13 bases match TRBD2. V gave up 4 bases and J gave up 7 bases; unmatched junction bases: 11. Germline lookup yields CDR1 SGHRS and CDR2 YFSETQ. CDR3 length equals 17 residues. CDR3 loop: CASSAGTSGAVLNEQFF. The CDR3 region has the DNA TGCGCCAGCAGCGCAGGGACTAGCGGGGCCGTATTGAATGAGCAGTTCTTC.

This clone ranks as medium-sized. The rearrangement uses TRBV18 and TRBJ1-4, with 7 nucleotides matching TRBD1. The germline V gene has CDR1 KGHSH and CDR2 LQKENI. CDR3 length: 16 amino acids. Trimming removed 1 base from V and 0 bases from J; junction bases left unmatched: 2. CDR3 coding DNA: TGTGCCAGCTCACCACGGGACAGTGCAACTAATGAAAAACTGTTTTTT. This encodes CASSPRDSATNEKLFF.

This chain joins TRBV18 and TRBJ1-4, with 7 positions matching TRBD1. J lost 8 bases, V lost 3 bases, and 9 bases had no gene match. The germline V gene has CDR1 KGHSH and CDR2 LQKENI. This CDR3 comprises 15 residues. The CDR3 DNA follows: TGTGCCAGCTCACCTGCAGGGACAGTCGGGGAAAAACTGTTTTTT. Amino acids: CASSPAGTVGEKLFF.

CDR3 sequence (DNA): TGCGCCAGCAGCTTTCAACCTCGGGGTGAAAAACTGTTTTTT. It codes for CASSFQPRGEKLFF. The chain employs TRBV5-1 and TRBJ1-4; D call uncertain. V was pared by 2 bases and J by 7 bases, with 12 bases between. CDR1 and CDR2 (germline): SGHRS, YFSETQ. CDR3 length: 14 residues.

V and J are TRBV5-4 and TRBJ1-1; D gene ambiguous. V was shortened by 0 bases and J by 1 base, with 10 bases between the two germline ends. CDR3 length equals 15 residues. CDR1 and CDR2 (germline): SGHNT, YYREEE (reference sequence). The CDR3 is CASSLEARPNTEAFF. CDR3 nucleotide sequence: TGTGCCAGCAGCTTGGAAGCGCGGCCGAACACTGAAGCTTTCTTT.

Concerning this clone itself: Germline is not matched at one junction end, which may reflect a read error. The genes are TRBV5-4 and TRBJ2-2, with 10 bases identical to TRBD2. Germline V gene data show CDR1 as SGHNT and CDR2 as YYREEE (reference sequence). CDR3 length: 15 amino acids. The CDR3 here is CASSLDLAGVGKLFF. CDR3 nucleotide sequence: TGTGCCAGCAGCTTGGACCTAGCGGGAGTCGGGAAGCTGTTTTTT.

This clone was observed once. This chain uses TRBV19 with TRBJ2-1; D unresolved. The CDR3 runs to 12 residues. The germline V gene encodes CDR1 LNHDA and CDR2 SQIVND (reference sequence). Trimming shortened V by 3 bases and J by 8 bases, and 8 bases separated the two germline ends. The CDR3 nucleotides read TGTGCCAGTAGTATGATAACGGATGAGCAGTTCTTC. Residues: CASSMITDEQFF.

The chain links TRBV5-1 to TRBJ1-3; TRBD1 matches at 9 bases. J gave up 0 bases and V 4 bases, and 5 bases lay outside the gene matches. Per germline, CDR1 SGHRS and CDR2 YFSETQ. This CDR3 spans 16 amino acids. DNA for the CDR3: TGCGCCAGCAGCGGGACAGGGCCAAGCTCTGGAAACACCATATATTTT. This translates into CASSGTGPSSGNTIYF.

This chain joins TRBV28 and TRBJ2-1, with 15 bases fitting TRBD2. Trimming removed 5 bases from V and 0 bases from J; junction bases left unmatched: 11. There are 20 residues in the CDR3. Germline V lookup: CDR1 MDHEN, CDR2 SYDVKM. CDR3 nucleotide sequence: TGTGCCAGCAGTCTTACGTGGACTAGCGGGAGGGAAAGCTCCTACAATGAGCAGTTCTTC. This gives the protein CASSLTWTSGRESSYNEQFF. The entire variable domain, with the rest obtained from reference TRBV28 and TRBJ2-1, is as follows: DVKVTQSSRYLVKRTGEKVFLECVQDMDHENMFWYRQDPGLGLRLIYFSYDVKMKEKGDIPEGYSVSREKKERFSLILESASTNQTSMYLCASSLTWTSGRESSYNEQFFGPGTRLTVL.

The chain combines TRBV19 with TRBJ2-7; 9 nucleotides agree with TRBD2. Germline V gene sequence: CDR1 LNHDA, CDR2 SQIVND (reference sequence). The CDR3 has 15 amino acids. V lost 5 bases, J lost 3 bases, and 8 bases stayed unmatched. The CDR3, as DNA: TGTGCCAGTAGTCTCTCCGGGACTAGCATCTACGAGCAGTACTTC. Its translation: CASSLSGTSIYEQYF.

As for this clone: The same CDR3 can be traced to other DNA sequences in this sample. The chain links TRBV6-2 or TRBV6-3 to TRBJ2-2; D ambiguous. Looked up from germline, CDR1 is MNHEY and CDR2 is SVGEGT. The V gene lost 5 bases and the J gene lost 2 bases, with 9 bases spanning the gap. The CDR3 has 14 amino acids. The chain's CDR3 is CASSQFTNTGELFF. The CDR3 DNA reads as TGTGCCAGCAGTCAGTTTACAAACACCGGGGAGCTGTTTTTT.

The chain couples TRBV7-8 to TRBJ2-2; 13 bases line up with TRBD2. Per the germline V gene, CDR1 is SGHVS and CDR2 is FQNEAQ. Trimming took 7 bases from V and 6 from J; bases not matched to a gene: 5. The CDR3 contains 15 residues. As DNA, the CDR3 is TGTGCCAGCATTCGGACTAGCGGGAGAGCCGGGGAGCTGTTTTTT. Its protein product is CASIRTSGRAGELFF.

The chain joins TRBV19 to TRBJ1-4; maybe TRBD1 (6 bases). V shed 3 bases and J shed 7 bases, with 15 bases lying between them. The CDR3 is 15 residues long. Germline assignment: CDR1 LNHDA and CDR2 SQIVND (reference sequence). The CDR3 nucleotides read TGTGCCAGTAGTATTGGGGGGGCATGGGCTGAAAAACTGTTTTTT. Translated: CASSIGGAWAEKLFF.

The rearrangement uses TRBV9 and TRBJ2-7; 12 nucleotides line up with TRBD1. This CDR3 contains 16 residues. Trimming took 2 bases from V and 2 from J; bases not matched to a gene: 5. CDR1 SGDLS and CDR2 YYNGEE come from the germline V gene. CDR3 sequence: CASSVSGTGGPYEQYF. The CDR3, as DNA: TGTGCCAGCAGCGTTTCCGGGACAGGGGGCCCCTACGAGCAGTACTTC.

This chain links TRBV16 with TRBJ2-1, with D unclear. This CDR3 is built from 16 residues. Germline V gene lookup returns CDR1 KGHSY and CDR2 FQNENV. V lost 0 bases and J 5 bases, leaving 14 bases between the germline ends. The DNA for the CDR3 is TGTGCCAGCAGCCAATCGTCGGTGAGTCTTCACAATGAGCAGTTCTTC. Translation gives CASSQSSVSLHNEQFF.

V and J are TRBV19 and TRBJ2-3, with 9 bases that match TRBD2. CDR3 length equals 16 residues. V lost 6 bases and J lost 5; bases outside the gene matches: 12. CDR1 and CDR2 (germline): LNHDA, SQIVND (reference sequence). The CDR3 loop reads CASSTRGGGAVDTQYF. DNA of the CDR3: TGTGCCAGTAGCACCCGGGGCGGGGGGGCGGTAGATACGCAGTATTTT.